The 9 T cell receptor beta chains reported below all come from one sample, sequenced in a study of control samples from healthy donors and cancer patients. Only in-frame clones appear in the TCRdb table, and some are missing; sequencing was by immunoSEQ multiplex PCR. The profile shows 150,000 to 200,000 clones, about 86% of them singletons. Material for sequencing was blood. These receptors all stem from a woman aged 25 to 39 in good health.

The chain has TRBV9 and TRBJ1-1, with 10 positions matching TRBD1. The germline gives CDR1 SGDLS, CDR2 YYNGEE. This CDR3 has 15 amino acids. V trimming: 0 bases; J trimming: 4 bases; junction bases outside the gene matches: 3. The CDR3 region has the DNA TGTGCCAGCAGCGTAGGGACAGGGGGGCCCACTGAAGCTTTCTTT. As protein: CASSVGTGGPTEAFF.

V usage is TRBV4-1 and J usage is TRBJ1-3, with D possibly being TRBD1 (6 bases). The germline CDR1 and CDR2 sequences are MGHRA and YSYEKL. The CDR3 has 15 amino acids. The ends were cut back, 4 bases at V and 4 bases at J, with 14 bases in the middle. The CDR3 loop is CASSPGTIVGNTIYF. The CDR3 DNA is TGCGCCAGCAGCCCCGGGACAATCGTCGGAAACACCATATATTTT.

This chain links TRBV30 with TRBJ1-2; 8 bases map to TRBD1. The germline V gene has CDR1 GTSNPN and CDR2 SVGIG (reference sequence). The CDR3 consists of 14 residues. V lost 0 bases, J lost 8 bases, and 8 bases stayed unmatched. CDR3 loop: CAWSVQPGGEGYTF. The DNA for the CDR3 is TGTGCCTGGAGTGTACAACCAGGGGGCGAAGGCTACACCTTC. The full variable domain, completed using reference TRBV30 and TRBJ1-2, is SQTIHQWPATLVQPVGSPLSLECTVEGTSNPNLYWYRQAAGRGLQLLFYSVGIGQISSEVPQNLSASRPQDRQFILSSKKLLLSDSGFYLCAWSVQPGGEGYTFGSGTRLTVV.

This chain joins TRBV25-1 and TRBJ1-2, with D hard to call. Germline V lookup: CDR1 MGHDK, CDR2 SYGVNS. The V end lost 1 base, the J end lost 6 bases, and 9 bases lay between the germline ends. The CDR3 spans 13 residues. CDR3 DNA sequence: TGTGCCAGCAGTGAATTCGGGCAGGATGGCTACACCTTC. This encodes CASSEFGQDGYTF.

This clone was observed a handful of times. Written as DNA, the CDR3 is TGTGCCAGCAGCTTCGGGCCAAATGAAAAACTGTTTTTT. It is translated as CASSFGPNEKLFF. V is TRBV7-9 and J is TRBJ1-4; D unresolved. The CDR3 is 13 residues long. V was pared by 3 bases and J by 5 bases, with 7 bases between. Germline V gene lookup returns CDR1 SEHNR and CDR2 FQNEAQ (reference sequence).

The chain combines TRBV3-1 (or the pseudogene TRBV3-2) with TRBJ2-5, with TRBD2 matching over 8 bases. Germline V gene data show CDR1 as LGHDT and CDR2 as YNNKEL (reference sequence). CDR3 length: 15 amino acids. V lost 0 bases to trimming and J lost 7 bases; unmatched junction nucleotides: 7. The CDR3 loop is CASSQDLNSGGTQYF. The CDR3 DNA reads TGTGCCAGCAGCCAAGATCTTAACAGCGGGGGGACCCAGTACTTC.

The V gene is TRBV6-5, the J gene TRBJ2-5; D possibly matches TRBD1 or TRBD2 (5 bases each). CDR3 size: 14 residues. Germline V gene data show CDR1 as MNHEY and CDR2 as SVGAGI. The V and J ends lost 2 bases and 1 base respectively, with 8 bases between them. The CDR3 DNA sequence: TGTGCCAGCAGTTACGGGACCCCCCAAGAGACCCAGTACTTC. Translating it yields CASSYGTPQETQYF.

The chain is built from TRBV10-3 and TRBJ1-5, with 8 bases aligning to TRBD1. Germline lookup yields CDR1 ENHRY and CDR2 SYGVKD. V shed 6 bases and J 4 bases; nucleotides not matched to a gene: 5. The CDR3 is 14 residues long. The CDR3 coding sequence is TGTGCCATCAGGGGGACAGGCGAAAATCAGCCCCAGCATTTT. Translating gives CAIRGTGENQPQHF.

The chain combines TRBV5-1 with TRBJ2-1; 7 bases match TRBD1. Trimming cost V 5 bases and J 10 bases; bases outside gene matches: 9. The V gene's germline CDR1 is SGHRS and CDR2 YFSETQ. The CDR3 length is 13 residues. The CDR3 DNA reads TGCGCCAGCAGTGGGGCAGGGGGTAAGGAGCAGTTCTTC. Translated, it gives CASSGAGGKEQFF.